These 25 T cell receptor beta chains were sequenced from one sample in a study of T-cell reconstitution after alpha-beta-depleted transplantation in children. Unique molecular identifiers tagged the TCRbeta library. TCRdb re-derived calls from the PCR reads in MiXCR, one entry per CDR3 protein. The sample carries 800,000 to 1,000,000 distinct CDR3 sequences, about 29% recorded once. Sequencing used PBMCs, mostly from graft donor cells, obtained 360 days after TCRalphabeta/CD19-depleted stem cell transplant. These receptors were obtained from a boy under two years old who had a stem cell transplant for SCID, so the T cells may come from the graft donor.

V and J are TRBV28 and TRBJ2-1; D is perhaps TRBD2 (5 bases). Trimming cost V 10 bases and J 0 bases, with 16 bases left between them. The CDR3 has 15 residues. CDR1 and CDR2 from the germline V gene are MDHEN and SYDVKM. Here the CDR3 reads CATAVVSGSYNEQFF. The CDR3 DNA is TGTGCCACCGCGGTAGTCAGCGGCTCCTACAATGAGCAGTTCTTC. Full variable domain (missing parts from reference TRBV28 and TRBJ2-1): DVKVTQSSRYLVKRTGEKVFLECVQDMDHENMFWYRQDPGLGLRLIYFSYDVKMKEKGDIPEGYSVSREKKERFSLILESASTNQTSMYLCATAVVSGSYNEQFFGPGTRLTVL.

The rearrangement uses TRBV4-1 and TRBJ2-6, with D possibly being TRBD2 (5 bases). This CDR3 contains 17 residues. Trimming took 1 base from V and 4 from J, leaving 14 bases between them. Per germline, CDR1 MGHRA and CDR2 YSYEKL. DNA for the CDR3: TGCGCCAGCAGCCAAGGAACAAGTTCGGGAGGGGCCAACGTCCTGACTTTC. Its protein product is CASSQGTSSGGANVLTF.

The gene calls are TRBV6-1 and TRBJ2-2, with 13 bases aligning to TRBD2. Germline lookup yields CDR1 MNHNS and CDR2 SASEGT. J was trimmed by 0 bases and V by 6 bases; bases with no gene match: 4. The CDR3 sequence is 17 residues long. The DNA for the CDR3 is TGTGCCAGCAGCCCGACTAGCGGGGGGCCGAACACCGGGGAGCTGTTTTTT. Amino acid sequence: CASSPTSGGPNTGELFF.

The J gene is TRBJ2-1, the V gene TRBV20-1; 7 bases map to TRBD1. Germline V lookup: CDR1 DFQATT, CDR2 SNEGSKA (reference sequence). There are 13 residues in the CDR3. The junction had 5 bases not matched to a gene; V was cut back by 3 bases and J by 6 bases. CDR3 DNA sequence: TGCAGTGCTAGGAACGCAGGGGGCAATGAGCAGTTCTTC. Translation gives CSARNAGGNEQFF.

This clonotype was observed a handful of times. The genes are TRBV9 and TRBJ2-1, with 8 bases matching TRBD2. J lost 6 bases, V lost 4 bases, and 12 bases had no gene match. The CDR3 spans 16 residues. Germline V gene sequence: CDR1 SGDLS, CDR2 YYNGEE. CDR3 in DNA: TGTGCCAGCAGCCTACTCCGGGGGGGGCCCAGCAATGAGCAGTTCTTC. Protein sequence: CASSLLRGGPSNEQFF.

This chain joins TRBV12-3 or TRBV12-4 and TRBJ2-3; D call uncertain. Trimming took off 3 bases at V and 7 bases at J, with 8 bases between the two ends. CDR3 length equals 12 residues. The CDR3 nucleotides read TGTGCCAGCAGTTTTGATCCCTATACGCAGTATTTT. Translating it yields CASSFDPYTQYF.

This clonotype has more than one count but fewer than ten. This chain uses TRBV6-1 with TRBJ1-1, with TRBD1 as a possible D gene (6 bases). The germline V gene encodes CDR1 MNHNS and CDR2 SASEGT. This CDR3 region has 16 residues. The V end lost 5 bases, the J end lost 0 bases, and 16 bases lay between the germline ends. In DNA form, the CDR3 reads TGTGCCAGCAGTAGGGGCGGGTGGGACATGAACACTGAAGCTTTCTTT. Amino acids: CASSRGGWDMNTEAFF.

The chain carries TRBV2 and TRBJ1-1; D possibly corresponds to TRBD1 (6 bases). The germline gives CDR1 SNHLY, CDR2 FYNNEI. Trimming took 4 bases from V and 5 from J, leaving 8 bases between them. This CDR3 is built from 12 residues. Here the CDR3 DNA reads TGTGCCAGCAGTGGGACAGTAACTGAAGCTTTCTTT. It codes for CASSGTVTEAFF.

In this sample, this clonotype turned up a few times. V is TRBV7-9 and J is TRBJ2-6; D not certain. CDR1 is SEHNR, CDR2 FQNEAQ, per germline (reference sequence). Trimming removed 3 bases at V and 0 bases at J, with 12 bases between. The CDR3 contains 17 residues. CDR3 region: CASSFPQSSSGANVLTF. CDR3 nucleotides: TGTGCCAGCAGCTTCCCACAGAGTTCCTCTGGGGCCAACGTCCTGACTTTC.

This clonotype showed up just a few times. This sequence joins TRBV4-2 and TRBJ2-2; TRBD2 aligns across 11 bases. Germline V gene lookup returns CDR1 LGHNA and CDR2 YNFKEQ. The V and J ends lost 1 base and 4 bases, in that order; junction bases with no gene match: 5. The CDR3 is made up of 17 amino acids. CDR3 loop: CASSQARGTSGTGELFF. The CDR3 DNA is TGTGCCAGCAGCCAAGCTAGGGGGACTAGCGGCACCGGGGAGCTGTTTTTT.

J is TRBJ2-6 and V is TRBV20-1, with 7 bases identical to TRBD1. CDR3 length equals 14 residues. Germline lookup yields CDR1 DFQATT and CDR2 SNEGSKA (reference sequence). CDR3 coding DNA: TGCAGCGGGACAGTTAGCTCTGGGGCCAACGTCCTGACTTTC. Encoded protein: CSGTVSSGANVLTF.

V and J are TRBV5-6 and TRBJ2-3; no definite D call. The ends were cut back, 2 bases at V and 0 bases at J, with 7 bases in the middle. Germline CDR1 and CDR2: SGHDT and YYEEEE. The length of the CDR3 is 14 residues. The CDR3 DNA is TGTGCCAGCAGCTTTCCTACAAGCACAGATACGCAGTATTTT. Protein sequence: CASSFPTSTDTQYF.

This clonotype showed up just a few times. The rearrangement joins TRBV2 to TRBJ2-1; D gene unclear. The CDR3 runs 16 residues. Germline CDR1 SNHLY, CDR2 FYNNEI. Trimming pared 4 bases from V and 1 base from J, leaving 14 bases between. The DNA for the CDR3 is TGTGCCAGCAGTGGAAGGCTGTCACAGTCCTACAATGAGCAGTTCTTC. Translating it yields CASSGRLSQSYNEQFF.

The chain carries TRBV6-5 and TRBJ1-1; the D is unclear. The CDR3 length is 13 residues. Trimming removed 1 base at V and 1 base at J, with 4 bases between. Looked up from germline, CDR1 is MNHEY and CDR2 is SVGAGI. The CDR3 here is CASSYFQNTEAFF. For the CDR3, the DNA is TGTGCCAGCAGTTACTTTCAGAACACTGAAGCTTTCTTT.

The gene calls are TRBV24-1 and TRBJ2-3; TRBD2 matches 9 bases. The V segment lost 1 base and the J segment 9 bases; nucleotides outside the gene matches: 13. The CDR3 sequence is 17 residues long. Germline CDR1 and CDR2: KGHDR and SFDVKD. CDR3 in amino acids: CATSDFPSGGLPETQYF. The DNA of the CDR3 is TGTGCCACCAGTGATTTCCCCAGCGGGGGGCTCCCCGAAACGCAGTATTTT.

The chain is built from TRBV6-2 or TRBV6-3 and TRBJ2-1; TRBD2 might be the D (6 bases). This CDR3 has 16 residues. Per the germline V gene, CDR1 is MNHEY and CDR2 is SVGEGT. Trimming left V 5 bases short and J 3 bases short, with 17 bases between. CDR3 residues: CASSQGGGTYYNEQFF. DNA for the CDR3: TGTGCCAGCAGTCAAGGTGGGGGGACTTACTACAATGAGCAGTTCTTC.

V and J are TRBV30 and TRBJ2-1; 7 bases match TRBD2. The CDR3 runs to 15 residues. Looked up from germline, CDR1 is GTSNPN and CDR2 is SVGIG (reference sequence). With V trimmed by 2 bases and J by 8 bases, 12 bases remained unmatched. CDR3 residues: CAWSPHSTSMHEQFF. CDR3 nucleotides: TGTGCCTGGAGTCCTCACTCGACTAGCATGCATGAGCAGTTCTTC. Filled out from reference TRBV30 and TRBJ2-1, the complete variable domain reads SQTIHQWPATLVQPVGSPLSLECTVEGTSNPNLYWYRQAAGRGLQLLFYSVGIGQISSEVPQNLSASRPQDRQFILSSKKLLLSDSGFYLCAWSPHSTSMHEQFFGPGTRLTVL.

The chain carries TRBV11-2 and TRBJ2-7; 7 nucleotides match TRBD1. CDR3 length: 14 amino acids. The germline V gene encodes CDR1 SGHAT and CDR2 FQNNGV. V lost 7 bases, J lost 4 bases, and 10 bases stayed unmatched. CDR3 in amino acids: CASNLDRRNYEQYF. DNA for the CDR3: TGTGCCAGCAACCTGGACAGGAGAAATTACGAGCAGTACTTC.

This chain uses TRBV20-1 with TRBJ1-2, with 7 bases lining up with TRBD1. The germline V gene encodes CDR1 DFQATT and CDR2 SNEGSKA (reference sequence). CDR3 size: 15 residues. The CDR3 protein is CSSPGQLSFNYGYTF. The CDR3 DNA reads as TGCAGCTCCCCGGGACAGCTCTCATTTAACTATGGCTACACCTTC.

The chain's CDR3 is CSVKWGFSYEQYF. DNA for the CDR3: TGCAGCGTTAAGTGGGGATTCTCCTACGAGCAGTACTTC. The chain has TRBV29-1 and TRBJ2-7; D call uncertain. Germline V gives CDR1 SQVTM, CDR2 ANQGSEA. The CDR3 extends over 13 amino acids. The ends were cut back, 5 bases at V and 0 bases at J, with 11 bases in the middle.

The chain recombines TRBV15 with TRBJ2-3; D is possibly TRBD1 (7 bases). The germline V and J ends were trimmed by 5 bases and 3 bases, with 15 bases remaining between them. The CDR3 sequence is 15 residues long. In germline, CDR1 is LNHNV, CDR2 YYDKDF (reference sequence). This CDR3 is CATSRGTVATDTQYF. CDR3 nucleotide sequence: TGTGCCACCAGCCGCGGGACAGTAGCGACAGATACGCAGTATTTT.

The chain recombines TRBV15 with TRBJ2-3; TRBD2 is a possible D gene (5 bases). V dropped 5 bases and J dropped 1 base, with 22 bases sitting between them. Germline loops: CDR1 LNHNV, CDR2 YYDKDF (reference sequence). CDR3 size: 18 residues. CDR3 amino acids: CATSGLLPLTSGTDTQYF. The CDR3 DNA reads as TGTGCCACCAGCGGGCTGCTCCCCCTAACTAGTGGCACAGATACGCAGTATTTT. Supplemented by reference TRBV15 and TRBJ2-3, the full variable domain reads DAMVIQNPRYQVTQFGKPVTLSCSQTLNHNVMYWYQQKSSQAPKLLFHYYDKDFNNEADTPDNFQSRRPNTSFCFLDIRSPGLGDTAMYLCATSGLLPLTSGTDTQYFGPGTRLTVL.

The table lists this clonotype with a few counts. V gene TRBV29-1 combines with J gene TRBJ1-2; 9 bases are a match to TRBD1. V was pared by 7 bases and J by 1 base, with 4 bases of the junction left unmatched. The CDR3 contains 13 residues. Germline CDR1 and CDR2: SQVTM and ANQGSEA. The CDR3 sequence is CSAGGQGNYGYTF. In DNA form, the CDR3 reads TGCAGCGCTGGGGGACAGGGTAACTATGGCTACACCTTC.

V and J are TRBV10-3 and TRBJ2-2, with D uncertain. Germline V lookup: CDR1 ENHRY, CDR2 SYGVKD. There are 15 residues in the CDR3. V lost 5 bases, J lost 0 bases, and 10 bases lay in between. The chain's CDR3 is CAISPSQANTGELFF. CDR3 DNA sequence: TGTGCCATCAGTCCCTCGCAGGCGAACACCGGGGAGCTGTTTTTT.

This clonotype has more than one count but fewer than ten. The chain links TRBV7-9 to TRBJ2-2, with TRBD2 as a possible D gene (5 bases). The CDR3 totals 17 residues. V was pared by 5 bases and J by 3 bases, with 19 bases between. Per germline, CDR1 SEHNR and CDR2 FQNEAQ (reference sequence). The CDR3, as DNA: TGTGCCAGCAGCCCGGCTTGGAGAAAGGGAGACACCGGGGAGCTGTTTTTT. This gives the protein CASSPAWRKGDTGELFF. Supplemented by reference TRBV7-9 and TRBJ2-2, the full variable domain reads DTGVSQNPRHKITKRGQNVTFRCDPISEHNRLYWYRQTLGQGPEFLTYFQNEAQLEKSRLLSDRFSAERPKGSFSTLEIQRTEQGDSAMYLCASSPAWRKGDTGELFFGEGSRLTVL.